The entry below describes one TCR beta chain. The data stem from a study of blood T cell repertoires in COVID-19. About the study: From the United States, Italy and Spain came samples of acute and convalescent COVID-19. PBMCs, B-cell-depleted T cells, or T cells provided the cDNA or gDNA that made up the material.

Germline V gene lookup returns CDR1 MNHNY and CDR2 SVGAGI (reference sequence). V was clipped by 5 bases and J by 7 bases; unmatched bases: 7. There are 13 residues in the CDR3. Per the authors' pipeline: Amplifying reference gene primers gave estimates of nucleated cell counts. Sequencing used immunoSEQ multiplex PCR; TCRdb keeps in-frame clones, though not all of them. V, J and clone size derive from that table, while D and trimming were established from the DNA sequence. The sample includes about 110,000 clones, about 85% seen only once; the top ten take approximately 13%. This TCR derives from a human donor in a cohort sampled during active COVID-19. The chain joins TRBV6-6 to TRBJ1-2; 7 bases match TRBD1. Sequenced: peripheral blood. The CDR3 DNA reads TGTGCCAGCAGTGAGGAGGGGGCGCCTGGCTACACCTTC. Protein sequence: CASSEEGAPGYTF.